This paragraph reports one TCR beta chain. These data originate in a study of preoperative IRX-2 immunotherapy in early breast cancer. Sequencing used immunoSEQ multiplex PCR; TCRdb keeps in-frame clones, though not all of them. The repertoire holds about 42,000 clones, with approximately 80% as singletons. Treatment reported: preoperative locoregional IRX-2 cytokine immunotherapy. This phase Ib study tested locoregional IRX-2 cytokine immunotherapy given before surgery. With 1 base clipped from V and 2 bases from J, the junction kept 3 bases outside the gene matches. The CDR3 is 15 residues long. The sequence was obtained from a human donor with breast cancer. The starting material was tumor tissue, obtained after IRX-2 immunotherapy. The chain has TRBV7-1 and TRBJ2-3; 7 bases line up with TRBD1. TRBV7-1 carries the ORF label, with uncertain function. The CDR3 protein is CASSSGQGITDTQYF. As DNA, the CDR3 is TGTGCCAGCAGCTCAGGACAGGGTATCACAGATACGCAGTATTTT.